A selection of T cell receptor beta chains follows, all from one sample in a study of beta chain features in type 1 diabetes. Assay used: immunoSEQ multiplex PCR; TCRdb lists only in-frame clones, some missing. The sample gives 15,000 or so clones, around 63% of which show up once; less than 2.5% is in the top ten. Sequencing was carried out using Tregs from blood. These TCRs come from a young man with type 1 diabetes. Each CDR3 is given with its conserved first and last residue. A D gene is named only where the DNA matches it firmly. The size of a clone is reported for some rows only, either as once, few or many, or as a class for expanded clones.

V gene	clone size	D gene	CDR3 length	J gene	CDR3 protein	CDR3 DNA
TRBV2	NA	NA	13	TRBJ1-5	CASSVRGNQPQHF	TGTGCCAGCAGTGTGAGGGGGAATCAGCCCCAGCATTTT
TRBV7-2	NA	TRBD2	16	TRBJ2-5	CASSPIAGGLWETQYF	TGTGCCAGCAGCCCCATAGCGGGGGGGTTGTGGGAGACCCAGTACTTC
TRBV29-1	NA	NA	12	TRBJ1-1	CSVDQGITEAFF	TGCAGCGTGGATCAGGGGATCACTGAAGCTTTCTTT
TRBV11-2	few	NA	18	TRBJ1-3	CASSQRRARVRSGNTIYF	TGTGCCAGCAGCCAGAGACGAGCGAGGGTGCGCTCTGGAAACACCATATATTTT
TRBV7-9	NA	TRBD1	14	TRBJ1-5	CASSPGTGFQPQHF	TGTGCCAGCAGCCCCGGGACAGGATTCCAGCCCCAGCATTTT
TRBV5-6	NA	TRBD1	14	TRBJ2-5	CASSLVGTEETQYF	TGTGCCAGCAGCTTGGTGGGGACAGAAGAGACCCAGTACTTC
TRBV19	NA	NA	15	TRBJ1-5	CASSIAGQGSQPQHF	TGTGCCAGTAGTATAGCAGGCCAGGGAAGCCAGCCCCAGCATTTT
TRBV15	NA	TRBD2	15	TRBJ2-2	CATSRELASTGELFF	TGTGCCACCAGCAGAGAACTAGCGTCCACCGGGGAGCTGTTTTTT
TRBV20-1	NA	NA	11	TRBJ2-5	CSAPGHTREYF	TGCAGTGCCCCCGGACACACCCGAGAGTACTTC
TRBV27	once	TRBD2	11	TRBJ2-3	CASRSGGRQYF	TGTGCCAGCAGGTCGGGGGGTAGGCAGTATTTT
TRBV4-1	few	TRBD1	16	TRBJ1-2	CASSQRRRGRNYGYTF	TGCGCCAGCAGCCAACGACGCAGGGGGAGGAACTATGGCTACACCTTC
TRBV30	once	NA	17	TRBJ1-2	CAWGAGTAIARFYGYTF	TGTGCCTGGGGCGCGGGGACCGCTATCGCCCGCTTCTATGGCTACACCTTC
TRBV19	NA	NA	13	TRBJ2-7	CASSDWSSYEQYF	TGTGCCAGTAGTGACTGGAGCTCCTACGAGCAGTACTTC
TRBV19	NA	TRBD2	15	TRBJ2-3	CASRRLAGGTDTQYF	TGTGCCAGTAGAAGACTAGCGGGAGGCACAGATACGCAGTATTTT
TRBV7-7	NA	TRBD1	14	TRBJ2-7	CASSPDRGVYEQYF	TGTGCTAGCAGCCCTGACAGGGGTGTCTACGAGCAGTACTTC
TRBV19	NA	NA	13	TRBJ2-5	CASSMGGPETQYF	TGTGCCAGTAGTATGGGGGGACCAGAGACCCAGTACTTC